This T cell receptor beta chain was sequenced for a study of PD-L1 blockade in urothelial cancer. On the study more broadly: Male sex and bladder-origin urothelial cancer were recorded for twenty-five of 29 patients. T cell content in blood samples showed a median of about 150,000.

Trimming removed 6 bases at V and 4 bases at J, with 6 bases between. The germline gives CDR1 DFQATT, CDR2 SNEGSKA (reference sequence). The CDR3 extends over 10 amino acids. Profiling relied on immunoSEQ multiplex PCR, and the TCRdb table lists in-frame clones only, not all of them. Among some 50,000 clones, approximately 90% were seen once, and the ten largest hold roughly 3.6%. The receptor was derived from a man of 80 years or more with urothelial cancer. Sequenced here: PBMCs, sampled around atezolizumab (anti-PD-L1) treatment. The V and J genes are TRBV20-1 and TRBJ1-1; D gene ambiguous. In DNA form, the CDR3 reads TGCAGTGCGGAGGTCACTGAAGCTTTCTTT. Translated: CSAEVTEAFF.